This T cell receptor beta chain was identified during a study of cytomegalovirus exposure and HLA in healthy donors (dated by TCRdb to 2017 to 2019). Turning to the overall study: In an earlier analysis of 587 of the donors, around 300 Gb of sequence data and some 100 million unique TCR beta sequences from about 190 million T cells were reported. An early release that covered about 600 HLA-typed donors contained about 300 gigabases of sequencing data and around 85 million unique TCR sequences. Of the approximately 400 genotyped donors, 65% to 90% were placed in the genetic ancestry cluster associated with self-reported Caucasian donors. The study aimed to test whether cataloging public T cell receptors could reveal signatures of past pathogen exposure. The T cell repertoires of 666 subjects were profiled by immunosequencing and related to cytomegalovirus serostatus. In addition to the first cohort of approximately 650 subjects, a separate validation cohort of under 150 different subjects was used. To predict cytomegalovirus infection status, the study brought together high-throughput TCR immunosequencing, statistical association of individual TCRs with disease status, and machine learning. To study patterns of TCR occurrence, a later analysis re-analyzed previously published TCR beta repertoires from 650 to 750 donors and added high-resolution HLA genotyping. Rather than drawing on any new phenotypic data, the later analysis identified candidate immune exposures from TCR beta sequences and the way those sequences occurred across donors. An earlier analysis of 587 of the donors used high-throughput TCR beta sequencing to judge whether each TCR beta V gene segment behaved as functional or pseudogenic. Donor age, sex, ethnicity and CMV serostatus were collected together with the repertoire data. In a later genetic analysis, genome-wide SNP genotypes for about 55% of the 666 donors were used, and that subset was treated as a discovery cohort. Every discovery cohort repertoire had been produced on one sequencing platform. HLA typing covered class I and class II loci at four-digit resolution. Typing coverage varied by locus: roughly 629-640 donors for A, B, C, DRB1 and DQB1; under 550 for DQA1; more than 600 for DPA1; roughly 450 for DPB1. About five DR-DQ haplotypes were treated as single units for association and clustering because of strong linkage in the cohort. Among some 410 genotyped donors of the cohort, an average of around 250,000 unique TCR beta nucleotide sequences was sequenced per donor, of which approximately 19% were non-productive. General conclusions and limits of the study: Correlated functional status among segregating V segments might reflect linkage disequilibrium, but an unknown experimental factor could not be ruled out. Roughly uniform sequencing depth across donors was assumed in presence/absence analyses, although this assumption may not hold. Only TCR beta chains were sequenced in this cohort, and the absence of alpha or paired-chain data limited detectable features. A few of the identified cytomegalovirus-associated TCR beta chains were confirmed in vitro to be specific for cytomegalovirus antigens. In an earlier analysis of 450 to 750 of the donors, most TCR beta V segments appeared in productive rearrangements about 87% or about 30% of the time, broadly matching IMGT annotations. Assigning TCR associations to individual alleles was difficult when HLA alleles, especially DR and DQ, strongly co-occurred. The authors suggested that the approach could potentially be extended to other disease states and immunological phenotypes. Across donors, most TCR sequences were observed very rarely, whereas some public TCRs were present in many individuals. A later genetic analysis associated a missense DCLRE1C variant with V-gene and J-gene trimming of TCR beta chains, and an independent cohort replicated the association. Because some donors lacked HLA typing at each locus, the association tests relied only on the typed subset. In the study, around 150 TCR beta chains were listed as associated with cytomegalovirus. Some 16 rarely observed V segments, including chromosome 9 orphons, were excluded from the earlier analysis of some 590 of the donors because counts were too low. A later analysis found that HLA-associated TCR beta chains were more clonally expanded and had lower generation probabilities than equally common non-associated chains. At a false discovery rate of 0.05, a later analysis linked around 15,000 TCR beta sequences to specific HLA alleles. For the cohort, immune exposure information was limited to CMV serostatus. A later analysis found that TCR association rates varied across HLA loci, with DRB1 alleles showing the most associated TCRs and HLA-C alleles the fewest. According to a later analysis, most CMV-associated TCR beta chains appeared to be HLA-restricted, and the HLA associations seemed to be driven largely by CMV exposure. The classifier was reported to diagnose cytomegalovirus status with high specificity and sensitivity in both the original and validation cohorts. Several of the top co-occurrence clusters appeared to be linked to parvovirus B19, influenza, CMV and Epstein-Barr virus, according to a later analysis. The sequencing pipeline was judged likely to have produced a cluster of highly shared sequence variants as a technical artifact. Some IMGT-functional V segments, including TRBV6-2 and TRBV6-3, could not be distinguished by the 87-base-pair reads and were therefore excluded. In a later genetic analysis, fewer N-insertions in productive TCRs were reported among donors in an Asian-associated ancestry cluster than the roughly 670-donor mean. A further reported finding was that TCR beta sequences accurately predicted the HLA-A and HLA-B alleles for most subjects in the first cohort.

Library method: the immunoSEQ multiplex PCR assay. For the multiplex PCR, a mixture combining 60 forward primers for TCR Vbeta segments and 13 reverse primers for TCR Jbeta segments was used. The CDR3 region of rearranged TCR beta genes was amplified from genomic DNA with a multiplex PCR assay. Amplified TCR beta libraries were sequenced as 87-base-pair reads on the Illumina HiSeq System. The study's own analysis went as follows. A later analysis tallied 70 million to 100 million unique TCR beta chains across the 550 to 850 repertoires, and approximately 9.9 million of those chains were shared by two or more donors. A nearest-neighbor algorithm error-corrected the raw reads and collapsed the reads into unique sequences, merging closely related sequences to remove PCR and sequencing errors. CDR3 sequences were aligned to IMGT reference sequences to assign V, D and J gene segments. For a sequence to be retained, at least a six-nucleotide match to both a V gene segment and a J gene segment was required. Rearrangements were called productive when the CDR3 lacked stop codons and stayed in frame with V and J; all others were non-productive. CDR3 was defined by IMGT convention, running from the second conserved V-encoded cysteine to the conserved J-encoded phenylalanine. The earlier analysis of more than 450 of the donors excluded sequences that lacked an unambiguous match to a single V gene segment. In an earlier analysis of approximately 560 of the donors, a V segment was called functional when productive rearrangements were above 56.7%, and segregating when the standard deviation between donors exceeded 5%. A statistical classification framework was developed to diagnose cytomegalovirus status using the catalog of TCR beta chain sequences. A later analysis assigned V and J genes by comparing TCR nucleotide sequences with IMGT/GENE-DB human TR gene sequences. A later analysis assigned CDR3 sequences and most-parsimonious VDJ recombination scenarios with the TCRdist pipeline. A later analysis defined each TCR beta chain by its CDR3 amino acid sequence plus V-gene family, and excluded reads lacking a unique V-gene family. To address suspected cross-contamination and a sequencing artifact, a later analysis removed 450 to 700 highly shared, low-generation-probability nucleotide sequences. In a later analysis, a clonal expansion index was calculated for each public chain from normalized within-repertoire ranks of inferred template counts. Generation probabilities in a later analysis came from a VDJ recombination model fitted to out-of-frame rearrangements, and those results were checked against IGoR. A later analysis scored TCR-TCR, TCR-HLA and TCR-CMV co-occurrence with hypergeometric tests, applying a repertoire-size bias correction to TCR pairs. In a later analysis, false discovery rates were estimated by permuting HLA or CMV assignments 20 times. A later analysis grouped co-occurring TCRs with DBSCAN, adding TCRdist sequence similarity when clustering within HLA-allele-positive subsets. Repertoires with fewer than 30,000 or more than 120,000 public chains were left out of co-occurrence clustering, as were five repertoires with anomalous nucleotide sharing. Sourced from immuneACCESS, this table was stored by TCRdb with only in-frame sequences that have V and J called. A share of the clones is absent; for the studies checked, an unresolved V gene accounts for under half, and the remainder has no known explanation. That table is the source of V, J and clone size, and D and trimming were worked out from the DNA. The sample table contains roughly 98,000 clones; only one count was recorded for roughly 81% of them. The ten largest make up approximately 1.5% of the sample.

The cohort was made up of under 800 healthy bone marrow donors. Cohort members were all nominally healthy when sampled, although unrecorded immune exposures were likely present. The donor tested CMV seronegative, placing the donor among the 300 to 450 seronegative members of the cohort. Each donor provided a peripheral blood sample, and peripheral blood mononuclear cells were used for TCR beta sequencing. The Qiagen DNeasy Blood Extraction Kit was used to extract genomic DNA from the blood cell samples. About this clone: Its recognized antigen is unknown. Compared with germline, one end of the junction differs, possibly owing to a read error.

Reading from cysteine to phenylalanine, the CDR3 counts 15 amino acids. The retained sequence is limited to the CDR3, 45 bases, with the frame set at the first base. Looking up the germline V gene (reference sequence) yields CDR1 SEHNR and CDR2 FQNEAQ. This receptor chain uses TRBV7-9 and TRBJ2-2; 8 bases in the junction line up with TRBD2. This sequence was found in a man aged 35 to 55 in good health and CMV-seronegative. The sequenced sample was PBMCs. The CDR3 region reads CSSSLVSGKTGELFF. Here is the DNA: TGTTCCAGCAGCTTAGTTAGCGGGAAAACCGGGGAGCTGTTTTTT.